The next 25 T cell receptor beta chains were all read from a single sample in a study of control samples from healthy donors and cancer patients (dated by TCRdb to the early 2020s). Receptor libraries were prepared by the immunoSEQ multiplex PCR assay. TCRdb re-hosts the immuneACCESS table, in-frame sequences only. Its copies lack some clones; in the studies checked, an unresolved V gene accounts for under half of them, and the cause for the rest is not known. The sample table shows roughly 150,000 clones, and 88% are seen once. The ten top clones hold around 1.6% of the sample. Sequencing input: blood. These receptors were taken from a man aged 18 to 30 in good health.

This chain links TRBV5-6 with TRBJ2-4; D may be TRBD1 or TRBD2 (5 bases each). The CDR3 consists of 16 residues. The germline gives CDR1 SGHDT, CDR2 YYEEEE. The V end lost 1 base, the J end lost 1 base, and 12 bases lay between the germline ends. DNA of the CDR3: TGTGCCAGCAGCTTGTGGGGGATCTCGGCCAAAAACATTCAGTACTTC. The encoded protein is CASSLWGISAKNIQYF.

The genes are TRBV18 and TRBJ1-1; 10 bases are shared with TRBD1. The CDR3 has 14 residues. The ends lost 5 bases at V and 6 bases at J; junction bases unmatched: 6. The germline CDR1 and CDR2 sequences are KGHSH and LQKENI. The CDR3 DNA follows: TGTGCCAGCTCAGCGGACAGGGGGGGCCCTGAAGCTTTCTTT. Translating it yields CASSADRGGPEAFF.

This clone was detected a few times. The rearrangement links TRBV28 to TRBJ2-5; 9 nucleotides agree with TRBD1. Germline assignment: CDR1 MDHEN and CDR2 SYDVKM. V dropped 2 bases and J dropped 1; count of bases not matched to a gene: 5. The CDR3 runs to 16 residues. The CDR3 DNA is TGTGCCAGCAGTTTAATACAGGGGGCCCTCCAAGAGACCCAGTACTTC. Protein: CASSLIQGALQETQYF. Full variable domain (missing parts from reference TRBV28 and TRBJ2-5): DVKVTQSSRYLVKRTGEKVFLECVQDMDHENMFWYRQDPGLGLRLIYFSYDVKMKEKGDIPEGYSVSREKKERFSLILESASTNQTSMYLCASSLIQGALQETQYFGPGTRLLVL.

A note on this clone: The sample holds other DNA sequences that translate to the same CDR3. CDR3 residues: CASSNSYEQYF. In DNA form, the CDR3 reads TGTGCCAGCAGTAACTCCTACGAGCAGTACTTC. This chain uses TRBV12-3 or TRBV12-4 with TRBJ2-7; D is unclear. V lost 5 bases to trimming and J lost 0 bases, with 2 bases between them. The CDR3 sequence is 11 residues long.

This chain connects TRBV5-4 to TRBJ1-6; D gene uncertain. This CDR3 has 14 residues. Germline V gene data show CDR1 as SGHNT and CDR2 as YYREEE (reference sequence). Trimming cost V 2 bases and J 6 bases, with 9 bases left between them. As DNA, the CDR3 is TGTGCCAGCAGCTTCGGCCACAGTAATTCACCCCTCCACTTT. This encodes CASSFGHSNSPLHF.

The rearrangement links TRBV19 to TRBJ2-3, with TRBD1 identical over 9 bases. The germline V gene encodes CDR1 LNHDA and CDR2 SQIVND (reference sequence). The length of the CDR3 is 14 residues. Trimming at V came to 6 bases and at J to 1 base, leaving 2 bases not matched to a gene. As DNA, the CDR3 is TGTGCCAGTAGATGGACAGGGGGCACAGATACGCAGTATTTT. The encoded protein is CASRWTGGTDTQYF.

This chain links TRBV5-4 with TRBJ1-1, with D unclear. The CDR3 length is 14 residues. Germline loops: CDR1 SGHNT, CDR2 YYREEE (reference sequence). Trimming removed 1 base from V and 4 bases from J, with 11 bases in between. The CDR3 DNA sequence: TGTGCCAGCAGCTTGTTCGGAGGAGGCACTGAAGCTTTCTTT. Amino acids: CASSLFGGGTEAFF.

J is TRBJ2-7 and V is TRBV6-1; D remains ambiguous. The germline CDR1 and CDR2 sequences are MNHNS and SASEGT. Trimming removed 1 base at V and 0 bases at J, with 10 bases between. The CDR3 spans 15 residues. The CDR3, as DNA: TGTGCCAGCAGTGAAGGCGGCCTAAGCTCCTACGAGCAGTACTTC. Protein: CASSEGGLSSYEQYF.

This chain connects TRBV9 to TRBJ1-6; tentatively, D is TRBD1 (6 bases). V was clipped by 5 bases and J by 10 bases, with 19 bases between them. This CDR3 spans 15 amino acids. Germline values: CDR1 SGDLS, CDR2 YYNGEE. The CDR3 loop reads CASSQGGGGESPLHF. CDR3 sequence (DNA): TGTGCCAGCAGTCAAGGTGGGGGGGGCGAATCACCCCTCCACTTT. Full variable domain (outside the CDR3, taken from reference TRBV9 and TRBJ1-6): DSGVTQTPKHLITATGQRVTLRCSPRSGDLSVYWYQQSLDQGLQFLIQYYNGEERAKGNILERFSAQQFPDLHSELNLSSLELGDSALYFCASSQGGGGESPLHFGNGTRLTVT.

The CDR3 region is CASSKDRGNNEQFF. CDR3 DNA: TGTGCCAGCAGCAAAGACAGGGGGAACAATGAGCAGTTCTTC. J is TRBJ2-1 and V is TRBV7-9, with 9 bases lining up with TRBD1. The germline V gene encodes CDR1 SEHNR and CDR2 FQNEAQ (reference sequence). V dropped 5 bases and J dropped 5; count of bases not matched to a gene: 4. The CDR3 consists of 14 residues.

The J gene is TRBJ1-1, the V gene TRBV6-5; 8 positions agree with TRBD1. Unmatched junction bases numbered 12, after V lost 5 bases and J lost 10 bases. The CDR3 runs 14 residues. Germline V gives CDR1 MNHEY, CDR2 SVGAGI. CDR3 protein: CASSPHGQGAAAFF. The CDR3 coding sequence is TGTGCCAGCAGTCCCCACGGACAGGGCGCGGCAGCTTTCTTT.

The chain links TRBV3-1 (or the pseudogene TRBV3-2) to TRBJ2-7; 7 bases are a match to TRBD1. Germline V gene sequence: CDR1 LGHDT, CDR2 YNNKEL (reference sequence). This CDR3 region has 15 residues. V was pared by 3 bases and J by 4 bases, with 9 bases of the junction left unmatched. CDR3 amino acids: CASSHSDRLGYEQYF. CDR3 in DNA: TGTGCCAGCAGCCACTCGGACAGGTTGGGTTACGAGCAGTACTTC.

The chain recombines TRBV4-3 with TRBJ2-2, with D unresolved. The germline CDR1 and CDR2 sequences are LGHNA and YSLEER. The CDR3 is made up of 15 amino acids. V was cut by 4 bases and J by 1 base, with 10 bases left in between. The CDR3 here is CASSRALGNTGELFF. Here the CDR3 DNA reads TGCGCCAGCAGCCGGGCACTGGGGAACACCGGGGAGCTGTTTTTT.

The CDR3 DNA follows: TGTGCCAGCAGCTGGACAGGGCGCCAAGAGACCCAGTACTTC. Amino acid sequence: CASSWTGRQETQYF. The gene calls are TRBV5-6 and TRBJ2-5; 8 nucleotides line up with TRBD1. The CDR3 extends over 14 amino acids. Germline V gives CDR1 SGHDT, CDR2 YYEEEE. Unmatched junction bases numbered 2, after V lost 3 bases and J lost 1 base.

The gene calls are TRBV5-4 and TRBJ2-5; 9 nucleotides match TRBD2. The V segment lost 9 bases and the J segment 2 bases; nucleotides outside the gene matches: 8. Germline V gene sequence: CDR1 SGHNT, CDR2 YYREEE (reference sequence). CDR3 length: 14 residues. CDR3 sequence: CATRLAEIQETQYF. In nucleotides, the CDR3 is TGTGCCACCCGACTAGCGGAGATTCAAGAGACCCAGTACTTC.

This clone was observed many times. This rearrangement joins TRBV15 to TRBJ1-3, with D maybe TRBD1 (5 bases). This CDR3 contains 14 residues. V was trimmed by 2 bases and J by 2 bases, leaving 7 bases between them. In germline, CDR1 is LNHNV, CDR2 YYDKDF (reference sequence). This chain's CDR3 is CATSRRQTGNTIYF. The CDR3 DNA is TGTGCCACCAGCAGAAGACAGACTGGAAACACCATATATTTT. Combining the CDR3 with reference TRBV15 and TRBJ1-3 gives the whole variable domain DAMVIQNPRYQVTQFGKPVTLSCSQTLNHNVMYWYQQKSSQAPKLLFHYYDKDFNNEADTPDNFQSRRPNTSFCFLDIRSPGLGDTAMYLCATSRRQTGNTIYFGEGSWLTVV.

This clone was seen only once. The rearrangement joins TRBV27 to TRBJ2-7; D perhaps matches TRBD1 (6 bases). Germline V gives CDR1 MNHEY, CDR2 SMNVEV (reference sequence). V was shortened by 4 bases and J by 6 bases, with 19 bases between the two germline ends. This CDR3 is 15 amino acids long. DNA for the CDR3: TGTGCCAGCAGTTCACTAGGCGGCAGGGGAAGCGAGCAGTACTTC. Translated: CASSSLGGRGSEQYF.

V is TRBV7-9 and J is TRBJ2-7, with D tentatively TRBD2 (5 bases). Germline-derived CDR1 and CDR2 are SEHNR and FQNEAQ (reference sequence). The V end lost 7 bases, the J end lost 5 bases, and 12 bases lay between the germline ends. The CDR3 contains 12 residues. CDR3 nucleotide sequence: TGTGCCAGCACATACGGAGGCAACGAGCAGTACTTC. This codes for CASTYGGNEQYF.

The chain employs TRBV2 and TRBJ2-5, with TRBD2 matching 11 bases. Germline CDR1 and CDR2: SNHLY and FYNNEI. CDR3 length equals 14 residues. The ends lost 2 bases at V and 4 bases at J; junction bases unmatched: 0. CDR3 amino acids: CASSELAGGETQYF. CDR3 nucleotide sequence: TGTGCCAGCAGTGAACTAGCGGGGGGAGAGACCCAGTACTTC.

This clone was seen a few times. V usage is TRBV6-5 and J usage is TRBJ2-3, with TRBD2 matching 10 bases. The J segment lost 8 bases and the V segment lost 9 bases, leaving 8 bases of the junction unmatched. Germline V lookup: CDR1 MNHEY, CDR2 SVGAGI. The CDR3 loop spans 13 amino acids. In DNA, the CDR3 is TGTGCCAGTGGTGTTAGCGGGGGGCGTACGCAGTATTTT. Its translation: CASGVSGGRTQYF.

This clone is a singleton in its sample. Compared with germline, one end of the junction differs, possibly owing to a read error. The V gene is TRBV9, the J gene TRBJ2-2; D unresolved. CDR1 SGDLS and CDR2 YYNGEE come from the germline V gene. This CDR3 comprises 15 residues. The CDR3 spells CASSVAGLNTGELFF. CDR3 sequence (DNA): TGTGCCAGCAGTGTAGCCGGGTTAAACACCGGGGAGCTGTTTTTT.

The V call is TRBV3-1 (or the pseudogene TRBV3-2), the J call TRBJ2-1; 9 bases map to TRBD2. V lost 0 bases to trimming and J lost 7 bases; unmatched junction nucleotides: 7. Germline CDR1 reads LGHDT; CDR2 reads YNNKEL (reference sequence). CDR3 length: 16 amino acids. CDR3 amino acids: CASSQDAAGGPNEQFF. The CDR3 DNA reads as TGTGCCAGCAGCCAAGATGCGGCGGGGGGGCCGAATGAGCAGTTCTTC.

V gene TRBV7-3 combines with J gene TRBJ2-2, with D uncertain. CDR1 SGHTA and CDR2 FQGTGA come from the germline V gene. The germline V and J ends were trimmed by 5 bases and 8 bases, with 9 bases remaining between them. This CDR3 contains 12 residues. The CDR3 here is CASSHGPGELFF. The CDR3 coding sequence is TGTGCCAGCAGCCACGGGCCGGGGGAGCTGTTTTTT.

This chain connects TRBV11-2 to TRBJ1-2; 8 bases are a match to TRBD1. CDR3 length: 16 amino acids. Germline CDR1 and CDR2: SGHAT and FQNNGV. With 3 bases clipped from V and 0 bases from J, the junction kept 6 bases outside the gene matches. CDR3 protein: CASSFSGQVSNYGYTF. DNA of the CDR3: TGTGCCAGCAGCTTTTCGGGACAGGTCTCTAACTATGGCTACACCTTC.

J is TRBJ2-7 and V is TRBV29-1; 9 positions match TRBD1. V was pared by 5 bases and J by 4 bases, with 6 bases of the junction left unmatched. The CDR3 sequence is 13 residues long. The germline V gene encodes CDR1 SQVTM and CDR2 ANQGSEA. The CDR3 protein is CSVLWDRDYEQYF. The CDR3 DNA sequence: TGCAGCGTTCTTTGGGACAGGGATTACGAGCAGTACTTC.